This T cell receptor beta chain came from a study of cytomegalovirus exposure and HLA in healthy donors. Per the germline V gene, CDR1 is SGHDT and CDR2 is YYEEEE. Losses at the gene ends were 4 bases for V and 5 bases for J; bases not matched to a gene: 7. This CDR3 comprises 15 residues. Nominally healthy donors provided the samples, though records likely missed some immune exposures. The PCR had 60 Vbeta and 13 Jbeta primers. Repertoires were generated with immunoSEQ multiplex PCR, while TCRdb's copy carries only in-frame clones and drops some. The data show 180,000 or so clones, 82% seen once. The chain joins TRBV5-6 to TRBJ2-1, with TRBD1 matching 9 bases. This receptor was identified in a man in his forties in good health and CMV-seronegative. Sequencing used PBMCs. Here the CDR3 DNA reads TGTGCCAGCAGCACGGGACAGGGAATTCACAATGAGCAGTTCTTC. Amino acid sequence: CASSTGQGIHNEQFF.